One sample yielded the 31 T cell receptor beta chains listed below, sequenced in a study of blood T cell repertoires in COVID-19. Sequenced by immunoSEQ multiplex PCR; TCRdb stores in-frame clones only, minus some. The sample lists 350,000 to 400,000 clones; 80% to 90% were seen once. Sequencing was performed on peripheral blood. The receptors come from a woman between 55 and 75 years old with COVID-19, enrolled during active disease.

V is TRBV10-2 and J is TRBJ2-2, with D possibly TRBD2 on 7 matching bases. The germline V gene encodes CDR1 WSHSY and CDR2 SAAADI. This CDR3 comprises 17 residues. V lost 4 bases and J 3 bases, leaving 18 bases between the germline ends. The CDR3 DNA reads TGCGCCAGCAGTGTGGGAGCGGGCGGGGGCTACACCGGGGAGCTGTTTTTT. This gives the protein CASSVGAGGGYTGELFF.

This clone occurred a few times. The J gene is TRBJ1-6, the V gene TRBV11-2; 8 bases line up with TRBD1. Germline CDR1 reads SGHAT; CDR2 reads FQNNGV. The J segment lost 0 bases and the V segment lost 1 base, leaving 8 bases of the junction unmatched. The CDR3 loop spans 19 amino acids. As DNA, the CDR3 is TGTGCCAGCAGCTTAGTCCCGGGACAGGCTAGCTCCTATAATTCACCCCTCCACTTT. As protein: CASSLVPGQASSYNSPLHF.

This clone was counted a single time. This chain uses TRBV5-1 with TRBJ1-4, with a weak D call TRBD1 (5 bases). The CDR3 is 16 residues long. Trimming took 4 bases from V and 5 from J, leaving 18 bases between them. The V gene's germline CDR1 is SGHRS and CDR2 YFSETQ. CDR3 nucleotides: TGCGCCAGCAGCAAAGCCGACAGCGCGGAAAATGAAAAACTGTTTTTT. Translation gives CASSKADSAENEKLFF. The full variable domain, completed using reference TRBV5-1 and TRBJ1-4, is KAGVTQTPRYLIKTRGQQVTLSCSPISGHRSVSWYQQTPGQGLQFLFEYFSETQRNKGNFPGRFSGRQFSNSRSEMNVSTLELGDSALYLCASSKADSAENEKLFFGSGTQLSVL.

This rearrangement joins TRBV10-3 to TRBJ2-3, with 13 bases fitting TRBD2. V gave up 1 base and J gave up 0 bases; unmatched junction bases: 4. Germline loops: CDR1 ENHRY, CDR2 SYGVKD. The CDR3 extends over 18 amino acids. Written as DNA, the CDR3 is TGTGCCATCAGTGAGTACGGACTAGCGGGGGCCAGCACAGATACGCAGTATTTT. Amino acid sequence: CAISEYGLAGASTDTQYF.

The gene calls are TRBV19 and TRBJ1-2; 7 nucleotides align to TRBD1. V lost 6 bases, J lost 3 bases, and 16 bases stayed unmatched. CDR3 length: 17 residues. The germline V gene encodes CDR1 LNHDA and CDR2 SQIVND (reference sequence). The CDR3 reads CASSITGAGWQDYGYTF. The DNA for the CDR3 is TGTGCCAGTAGCATTACAGGGGCGGGATGGCAGGACTATGGCTACACCTTC.

For the CDR3, the DNA is TGTGCCAGCAGCTTAGGACTAGTGGTGACAGGGGGGAGCACAGATACGCAGTATTTT. Translating it yields CASSLGLVVTGGSTDTQYF. This sequence joins TRBV11-3 and TRBJ2-3; 9 bases align to TRBD1. The CDR3 spans 19 residues. The germline V gene has CDR1 SGHNT and CDR2 YENEEA. V trimming: 1 base; J trimming: 0 bases; junction bases outside the gene matches: 11.

The gene calls are TRBV6-2 or TRBV6-3 and TRBJ1-1; 7 nucleotides match TRBD1. With 4 bases clipped from V and 3 bases from J, the junction kept 5 bases outside the gene matches. The CDR3 length is 14 residues. Germline values: CDR1 MNHEY, CDR2 SVGEGT. The CDR3 region has the DNA TGTGCCAGCAGTTCCGGGACAGCCTACACTGAAGCTTTCTTT. Protein sequence: CASSSGTAYTEAFF.

The chain recombines TRBV10-1 with TRBJ2-3; a possible D gene is TRBD2 (5 bases). Trimming left V 0 bases short and J 5 bases short, with 15 bases between. CDR1 is WNHNN and CDR2 is SYGVQD in the germline V gene (reference sequence). The CDR3 totals 16 residues. The CDR3 bases are TGCGCCAGCAGTGAGTCGGAGGTTCTGGGCCTAGATACGCAGTATTTT. This encodes CASSESEVLGLDTQYF.

This clone was counted once. This sequence joins TRBV2 and TRBJ2-5; D not resolved. Germline values: CDR1 SNHLY, CDR2 FYNNEI. The CDR3 sequence is 17 residues long. Trimming stripped 0 bases from V and 5 bases from J, with 19 bases between. The CDR3 region has the DNA TGTGCCAGCAGTGAAGCTACCTTTCTGGGCCTGCCGGAGACCCAGTACTTC. Its protein is CASSEATFLGLPETQYF. The full variable domain, rest sourced from reference TRBV2 and TRBJ2-5, is EPEVTQTPSHQVTQMGQEVILRCVPISNHLYFYWYRQILGQKVEFLVSFYNNEISEKSEIFDDQFSVERPDGSNFTLKIRSTKLEDSAMYFCASSEATFLGLPETQYFGPGTRLLVL.

The chain uses TRBV6-6 and TRBJ1-2; perhaps TRBD1 as D (5 bases). Germline CDR1 is MNHNY and CDR2 is SVGAGI (reference sequence). CDR3 length: 15 amino acids. Trimming took 0 bases from V and 5 from J, leaving 13 bases between them. CDR3 in DNA: TGTGCCAGCAGTTACTCCCAGGGAACCTTATATGGCTACACCTTC. Residues: CASSYSQGTLYGYTF.

This chain joins TRBV18 and TRBJ2-3; D perhaps matches TRBD1 (5 bases). This CDR3 contains 15 residues. V dropped 3 bases and J dropped 3 bases, with 13 bases sitting between them. Germline lookup yields CDR1 KGHSH and CDR2 LQKENI. The CDR3 region is CASSPTVSRTDTQYF. The CDR3 bases are TGTGCCAGCTCACCGACAGTTAGCAGAACAGATACGCAGTATTTT.

This rearrangement joins TRBV11-2 to TRBJ1-2; 9 positions match TRBD1. V lost 4 bases and J lost 3; bases outside the gene matches: 6. CDR3 length: 15 amino acids. Germline V lookup: CDR1 SGHAT, CDR2 FQNNGV. In nucleotides, the CDR3 is TGTGCCAGCAGCTCCGGGACAGGGAGATACTATGGCTACACCTTC. As protein: CASSSGTGRYYGYTF.

V usage is TRBV6-5 and J usage is TRBJ1-2, with D unclear. This CDR3 region has 14 residues. Germline CDR1 is MNHEY and CDR2 is SVGAGI. V was pared by 6 bases and J by 0 bases, with 11 bases between. This CDR3 is CASSGPTANYGYTF. In DNA, the CDR3 is TGTGCCAGCAGCGGCCCTACAGCTAACTATGGCTACACCTTC.

The chain couples TRBV20-1 to TRBJ1-2; no clear D. Trimming removed 2 bases from V and 8 bases from J, with 9 bases in between. This CDR3 has 11 residues. CDR1 is DFQATT, CDR2 SNEGSKA, per germline (reference sequence). CDR3 sequence (DNA): TGCAGTGCTAGATTGGACTGGGGCTACACCTTC. It specifies CSARLDWGYTF.

V is TRBV6-2 or TRBV6-3 and J is TRBJ1-2; D is undetermined. Trimming took off 2 bases at V and 3 bases at J, with 4 bases between the two ends. There are 12 residues in the CDR3. The germline V gene encodes CDR1 MNHEY and CDR2 SVGEGT. DNA for the CDR3: TGTGCCAGCAGTTACCCGTACTATGGCTACACCTTC. This translates into CASSYPYYGYTF.

V gene TRBV7-9 combines with J gene TRBJ1-4, with 7 bases fitting TRBD1. Per germline, CDR1 SEHNR and CDR2 FQNEAQ (reference sequence). The CDR3 is made up of 14 amino acids. Trimming at V came to 4 bases and at J to 4 bases, leaving 3 bases not matched to a gene. The CDR3 nucleotides are TGTGCCAGCAGCTCGGGACAGTTTAATGAAAAACTGTTTTTT. Protein: CASSSGQFNEKLFF.

This clone has a handful of counts. The chain joins TRBV6-2 or TRBV6-3 to TRBJ2-1, with D uncertain. This CDR3 comprises 13 residues. The ends were cut back, 0 bases at V and 7 bases at J, with 7 bases in the middle. Germline V gene data show CDR1 as MNHEY and CDR2 as SVGEGT. The CDR3 nucleotides are TGTGCCAGCAGTTACTCCTCGAGGAATGAGCAGTTCTTC. Its translation: CASSYSSRNEQFF.

This CDR3 is CASSLLGARTEAFF. CDR3 DNA: TGTGCCAGCAGCTTACTGGGGGCAAGGACTGAAGCTTTCTTT. The chain links TRBV11-2 to TRBJ1-1; D might be TRBD1 (6 bases). The CDR3 length is 14 residues. Looked up from germline, CDR1 is SGHAT and CDR2 is FQNNGV. The V end was cut by 2 bases, the J end by 5 bases, with 12 bases between.

This clone has a handful of counts. V and J are TRBV21-1 and TRBJ1-5; the table names TRBD1, a call not compared with the DNA. TRBV21-1 is a pseudogene locus. The CDR3 is 16 residues long. CDR3 protein: CASSPKGCTGNQPQHF. In nucleotides, the CDR3 is TGTGCCAGCAGCCCAAAGGGGTGTACGGGCAATCAGCCCCAGCATTTT.

The rearrangement joins TRBV4-1 to TRBJ2-3; 8 bases match TRBD2. J was trimmed by 9 bases and V by 0 bases; bases with no gene match: 11. The CDR3 spans 16 residues. The germline gives CDR1 MGHRA, CDR2 YSYEKL. The CDR3 nucleotides are TGCGCCAGCAGCCAAGAGGCGGGGAATAGCGGGGTCACGCAGTATTTT. Its protein is CASSQEAGNSGVTQYF.

The rearrangement uses TRBV6-5 and TRBJ1-2; D is undetermined. CDR3 size: 15 residues. CDR1 is MNHEY, CDR2 SVGAGI, per germline. Trimming cost V 0 bases and J 0 bases, with 8 bases left between them. The CDR3 DNA follows: TGTGCCAGCAGTTACTCGCGCCGAGCTAACTATGGCTACACCTTC. Translating it yields CASSYSRRANYGYTF.

V is TRBV18 and J is TRBJ2-3; TRBD2 agrees at 13 bases. V gave up 2 bases and J gave up 3 bases; unmatched junction bases: 8. Germline CDR1 KGHSH, CDR2 LQKENI. The CDR3 covers 18 residues. This CDR3 reads CASSPRTSGGEGTDTQYF. In nucleotides, the CDR3 is TGTGCCAGCTCACCAAGGACTAGCGGGGGCGAGGGGACAGATACGCAGTATTTT.

This clone was found a few times. The rearrangement links TRBV27 to TRBJ2-2; D uncertain. This CDR3 is 16 amino acids long. CDR1 MNHEY and CDR2 SMNVEV come from the germline V gene (reference sequence). Trimming shortened V by 1 base and J by 1 base, and 10 bases separated the two germline ends. CDR3 residues: CASSLLGRRNTGELFF. The CDR3 DNA reads TGTGCCAGCAGTTTATTAGGCAGGCGGAACACCGGGGAGCTGTTTTTT.

The chain has TRBV9 and TRBJ2-5; possible D gene TRBD2, 6 bases. Germline CDR1 reads SGDLS; CDR2 reads YYNGEE. The CDR3 has 15 amino acids. V dropped 4 bases and J dropped 4 bases, with 17 bases sitting between them. The CDR3 bases are TGTGCCAGCAGCTCGCGCCGGGAGCCGGGAGAGACCCAGTACTTC. This gives the protein CASSSRREPGETQYF.

The chain links TRBV18 to TRBJ2-3; 12 nucleotides line up with TRBD1. Trimming at V came to 3 bases and at J to 9 bases, leaving 7 bases not matched to a gene. The CDR3 totals 15 residues. CDR1 is KGHSH, CDR2 LQKENI, per germline. CDR3 residues: CASSPSGTGGLTQYF. For the CDR3, the DNA is TGTGCCAGCTCACCTTCCGGGACAGGGGGCTTGACGCAGTATTTT.

Of note for this clone: In the same sample, other DNA sequences code for this CDR3. The V and J genes are TRBV12-3 or TRBV12-4 and TRBJ1-2; no reliable D call. This CDR3 is built from 12 residues. V lost 3 bases and J 2 bases, leaving 4 bases between the germline ends. The CDR3 nucleotides are TGTGCCAGCAGTTTCGGGAACTATGGCTACACCTTC. Translating gives CASSFGNYGYTF.

The chain recombines TRBV19 with TRBJ2-6; the D gene is possibly TRBD1 (5 bases). Trimming pared 10 bases from V and 0 bases from J, leaving 13 bases between. The CDR3 loop spans 15 amino acids. In germline, CDR1 is LNHDA, CDR2 SQIVND (reference sequence). CDR3 DNA: TGTGCCATCTCCGCAAGGGGCTCTGGGGCCAACGTCCTGACTTTC. Amino acids: CAISARGSGANVLTF. The whole variable domain, filled in from reference TRBV19 and TRBJ2-6, reads DGGITQSPKYLFRKEGQNVTLSCEQNLNHDAMYWYRQDPGQGLRLIYYSQIVNDFQKGDIAEGYSVSREKKESFPLTVTSAQKNPTAFYLCAISARGSGANVLTFGAGSRLTVL.

The chain uses TRBV30 and TRBJ1-2, with a possible D match to TRBD1 (6 bases). This CDR3 spans 17 amino acids. Trimming removed 4 bases from V and 1 base from J, with 22 bases in between. Germline V CDR1 and CDR2: GTSNPN, SVGIG (reference sequence). The CDR3 region is CAWTPHGGLLRNYGYTF. The DNA for the CDR3 is TGTGCCTGGACCCCCCACGGGGGGCTCCTTCGTAACTATGGCTACACCTTC.

V usage is TRBV30 and J usage is TRBJ1-5, with a tentative D call TRBD1 (6 bases). V was shortened by 4 bases and J by 3 bases, with 10 bases between the two germline ends. In germline, CDR1 is GTSNPN, CDR2 SVGIG (reference sequence). The CDR3 is 13 amino acids. The CDR3 loop reads CAWTQGHNQPQHF. CDR3 sequence (DNA): TGTGCCTGGACACAGGGCCACAATCAGCCCCAGCATTTT.

V usage is TRBV18 and J usage is TRBJ1-5; D not certain. V lost 6 bases, J lost 1 base, and 16 bases lay in between. CDR3 size: 16 residues. Germline V gives CDR1 KGHSH, CDR2 LQKENI. CDR3 in amino acids: CASSVGVAGSNQPQHF. Written as DNA, the CDR3 is TGTGCCAGCTCCGTGGGAGTTGCGGGAAGCAATCAGCCCCAGCATTTT.

V usage is TRBV5-1 and J usage is TRBJ2-3, with a possible D match to TRBD1 (6 bases). Trimming cost V 3 bases and J 4 bases, with 9 bases left between them. CDR1 SGHRS and CDR2 YFSETQ come from the germline V gene. The CDR3 totals 13 residues. CDR3 DNA sequence: TGCGCCAGCAGCTGGGGGCAAGCAGATACGCAGTATTTT. Residues: CASSWGQADTQYF. The whole variable domain, remainder taken from reference TRBV5-1 and TRBJ2-3, is KAGVTQTPRYLIKTRGQQVTLSCSPISGHRSVSWYQQTPGQGLQFLFEYFSETQRNKGNFPGRFSGRQFSNSRSEMNVSTLELGDSALYLCASSWGQADTQYFGPGTRLTVL.